Included here is one T cell receptor (beta chain) sequence, with context. Unmatched junction bases numbered 4, after V lost 6 bases and J lost 2 bases. CDR3 length: 15 residues. The germline V gene has CDR1 SNHLY and CDR2 FYNNEI. This record belongs to a study of blood T cell repertoires in COVID-19. The overall study: Sites across the United States, Italy and Spain contributed samples from acute and convalescent COVID-19. PBMCs, B-cell-depleted T cells, or T cells were the source of the cDNA or gDNA that made up the material.

Original handling: Reference gene primers were amplified, and this amplification served to estimate nucleated cell counts. The repertoire was sequenced with immunoSEQ multiplex PCR; TCRdb's copy has only in-frame clones and lacks some. V, J and clone size are those of that table, while D and trimming were read from the DNA. This table holds about 300,000 clones, roughly nine tenths found once. Enrollment of patients from Seattle took place during active infection, with longitudinal follow-up. This chain uses TRBV2 with TRBJ1-5, with 10 bases aligning to TRBD1. The clonotype originates from a woman in her 30s with COVID-19, enrolled during active disease. The sample taken for sequencing was peripheral blood. In DNA form, the CDR3 reads TGTGCCAGCAGCACCGGGACAGGGGGCAATCAGCCCCAGCATTTT. Protein sequence: CASSTGTGGNQPQHF.